These T cell receptor beta chains were read from a single sample in a study of control samples from healthy donors and cancer patients. TCRdb's table, derived via immunoSEQ multiplex PCR, lists solely in-frame clones and lacks some. This sample has 100,000 to 150,000 clones; over 75% occur once, and the top ten carry about 3%. The sequenced sample was blood. The source of these receptors is a man aged 55 to 70 in good health. CDR3s include the opening cysteine and the closing phenylalanine or tryptophan. D genes are given only for firm matches. Rows give clone size only sometimes, using once, few, many, or a class for an expanded clone.

>-|TRBV5-6|TRBD1|TRBJ1-2
TGTGCCAGCAGCCCCTATAAGGCGGGACAGGGGAAGAGCTACACCTTC
CASSPYKAGQGKSYTF
>-|TRBV7-2|-|TRBJ1-5
TGTGCCAGCAGCTTACGATGGGGGAGCGACAATCAGCCCCAGCATTTT
CASSLRWGSDNQPQHF
>-|TRBV20-1|TRBD2|TRBJ2-3
TGCAGTGCTAGTTTCCCGGGACTAGCGCGGGATTGGGGCACAGATACGCAGTATTTT
CSASFPGLARDWGTDTQYF
>-|TRBV6-5|TRBD1|TRBJ2-7
TGTGCCAGCAGTTTTCCCGGGACAGGCTACGAGCAGTACTTC
CASSFPGTGYEQYF
>-|TRBV3-1/TRBV3-2|-|TRBJ2-2
TGTGCCAGCAGCCCTTTTAGCGGAACCTATACCGGGGAGCTGTTTTTT
CASSPFSGTYTGELFF
>-|TRBV15|-|TRBJ1-4
TGTGCCACCAGCAGAGATGGACGGGGGGCAACTAATGAAAAACTGTTTTTT
CATSRDGRGATNEKLFF
>-|TRBV3-1/TRBV3-2|TRBD1|TRBJ2-7
TGTGCCAGCAGTCAAACAGGGGGACGCTACGAGCAGTACTTC
CASSQTGGRYEQYF
>-|TRBV7-6|TRBD2|TRBJ2-5
TGTGCCAGCAGCTCCTCCCCTAGCGGGGGGGCAGCAGAGACCCAGTACTTC
CASSSSPSGGAAETQYF
>-|TRBV24-1|-|TRBJ2-3
TGTGCCACCAGTGATCCGACACGGAGAAATACGCAGTATTTT
CATSDPTRRNTQYF
>-|TRBV7-5|-|TRBJ1-2
TGTGCCGGCGACGACAGGGTGCGTGGCTACACCTTC
CAGDDRVRGYTF
>few|TRBV6-2/TRBV6-3|-|TRBJ1-1
TGTGCCAGCAGTCCAACGACAGGAGCGGCTTTCTTT
CASSPTTGAAFF
>-|TRBV2|-|TRBJ1-1
TGTGCCAGCAGTGATACAGGGAGAGGTGACACTGAAGCTTTCTTT
CASSDTGRGDTEAFF
>once|TRBV3-1/TRBV3-2|-|TRBJ1-1
TGTGCCAGCAGCCGGGACGGCAACACTGAAGCTTTCTTT
CASSRDGNTEAFF
>-|TRBV3-1/TRBV3-2|-|TRBJ2-3
TGTGCCAGCAGCCAAGGACAGTTAGACACAGATACGCAGTATTTT
CASSQGQLDTDTQYF
>once|TRBV28|-|TRBJ2-3
TGTGCCAGCAGTTTTCAGGGAATTGTAGATACGCAGTATTTT
CASSFQGIVDTQYF
>-|TRBV7-2|-|TRBJ2-2
TGTGCCAGCAGCGCGTTTAGCGTCGGGGAGCTGTTTTTT
CASSAFSVGELFF
>-|TRBV30|-|TRBJ2-7
TGTGCCTGGAGTCGGGGCGGCTACGAGCAGTACTTC
CAWSRGGYEQYF
>-|TRBV27|TRBD1|TRBJ2-2
TGTGCCAGCAGGGTGACAGGGGTGAACACCGGGGAGCTGTTTTTT
CASRVTGVNTGELFF
>once|TRBV18|TRBD1|TRBJ2-2
TGTGCCAGCTCACATCTAACAGGGGGACCAATGAGTACCGGGGAGCTGTTTTTT
CASSHLTGGPMSTGELFF
>-|TRBV19|TRBD1|TRBJ1-5
TGTGCCAGTAGGCCAGGGGGCTACGGCAATCAGCCCCAGCATTTT
CASRPGGYGNQPQHF
>-|TRBV9|-|TRBJ1-1
TGTGCCAGCAGCGGGTTGGGGTCTGTCGGCACTGAAGCTTTCTTT
CASSGLGSVGTEAFF
>-|TRBV10-1|-|TRBJ1-2
TGCGCCACACCGGGGCGTCTACTTTGCGGCTACACCTTC
CATPGRLLCGYTF
>-|TRBV9|-|TRBJ2-2
TGTGCCAGCAGCGTAGAGGCAGGGCTTACCGGGGAGCTGTTTTTT
CASSVEAGLTGELFF
>-|TRBV7-6|TRBD2|TRBJ2-1
TGTGCCAGCAGCTGGGGGGGACTAGCCAACAATGAGCAGTTCTTC
CASSWGGLANNEQFF
>-|TRBV7-2|-|TRBJ2-1
TGTGCCAGCAGCCCAGTCAATGAGCAGTTCTTC
CASSPVNEQFF
>-|TRBV21-1|-|TRBJ1-1
TGTGCCAGCAGCCCTGACAGGGAACCTATCTCTGGAACATACACTGAAGCTTTCTTT
CASSPDREPISGTYTEAFF
>once|TRBV3-1/TRBV3-2|TRBD2|TRBJ2-1
TGTGCCAGCAGCCAAGTCTCAGCCGGGACTAGCGTCCGGGAGCAGTTCTTC
CASSQVSAGTSVREQFF
>-|TRBV6-6|-|TRBJ1-5
TGTGCCAGCAATCGGCAAAACCAGTGGCAGCCCCAGCATTTT
CASNRQNQWQPQHF
>-|TRBV4-3|TRBD1|TRBJ2-7
TGCGCCAGCAGCCAAGATTTGGGGACAGGGAGCTACGAGCAGTACTTC
CASSQDLGTGSYEQYF
>-|TRBV30|TRBD1|TRBJ1-4
TGTGCCTGGAGCCCCCCCGGGACAGTCAATGAAAAACTGTTTTTT
CAWSPPGTVNEKLFF
>-|TRBV6-4|-|TRBJ1-4
TGTGCCAGCAGTGACTCGAGTCGGGGGAGGGGTTTCCCCGTCGATGAAAAACTGTTTTTT
CASSDSSRGRGFPVDEKLFF
>-|TRBV7-3|TRBD1|TRBJ1-2
TGTGCCAGCAGCAACCGACAGGGAGATCGCTACACCTTC
CASSNRQGDRYTF
>-|TRBV7-2|-|TRBJ2-1
TGTGCCAGCTCCGTGGGGGGCCCCTACAATGAGCAGTTCTTC
CASSVGGPYNEQFF
>-|TRBV10-2|TRBD1|TRBJ2-7
TGCGCCAGCAGTGATGGAACAGGGGCCAGCTACGAGCAGTACTTC
CASSDGTGASYEQYF
>-|TRBV5-1|TRBD1|TRBJ1-6
TGCGCCAGCAGCTTAGATTCAGGGGGCAATTCACCCCTCCACTTT
CASSLDSGGNSPLHF
>-|TRBV5-1|-|TRBJ1-4
TGCGCCAGCAGCTCAGCGGGACACACTGTTGCAACTAATGAAAAACTGTTTTTT
CASSSAGHTVATNEKLFF
>-|TRBV18|TRBD1|TRBJ1-2
TGTGCCAGCTCACCATCTGGACAGGGGTTCTACGGCTACACCTTC
CASSPSGQGFYGYTF
>-|TRBV4-1|-|TRBJ1-2
TGCGCCAGCAGCCAAGGGCAGATAGGGAACTATGGCTACACCTTC
CASSQGQIGNYGYTF
>-|TRBV5-1|TRBD2|TRBJ2-7
TGCGCCAGCAGCCCTATAGCGGGAGTGATCTACGAGCAGTACTTC
CASSPIAGVIYEQYF
>-|TRBV19|TRBD1|TRBJ1-1
TGTGCCAGTAACAGGGGCGGAAACACTGAAGCTTTCTTT
CASNRGGNTEAFF
>-|TRBV10-3|-|TRBJ2-4
TGTGCCATCAGAGCTGGGGACATTCAGTACTTC
CAIRAGDIQYF
>-|TRBV11-2|-|TRBJ2-7
TGTGCCAGCAGCTTAGAGGGGACAAGTACCTACGAGCAGTACTTC
CASSLEGTSTYEQYF
>-|TRBV7-9|-|TRBJ1-6
TGTGCCAGCAGCTCTCGGGGACCCCTCCACTTT
CASSSRGPLHF
>-|TRBV7-8|TRBD2|TRBJ2-7
TGTGCCAGCAGACCGGCGGGGGGGACTAGCGGGACATTCACCTACGAGCAGTACTTC
CASRPAGGTSGTFTYEQYF
>-|TRBV6-5|-|TRBJ1-6
TGTGCCAGCAGGATACTGACAGAAACCAATTCACCCCTCCACTTT
CASRILTETNSPLHF